The rows below give T cell receptor beta chains drawn from one sample of a study of T cells in pancreatic ductal adenocarcinoma. Sequenced by immunoSEQ multiplex PCR; TCRdb stores in-frame clones only, minus some. The profile shows about 100,000 clones, roughly 96% of them singletons. Sequenced sample: PBMCs. The origin of the receptors is a human donor with pancreatic ductal adenocarcinoma. Each CDR3 is given with its conserved first and last residue. D genes are given only for firm matches. Expanded clones are given a class, and other clones once, few, many or no size at all.

abundance: NA; j_gene: TRBJ1-3; d_gene: NA; v_gene: TRBV10-3; CDR3aa: CAISAGGTAGNTIYF; CDR3nt: TGTGCCATCAGTGCAGGCGGGACCGCTGGAAACACCATATATTTT
abundance: NA; j_gene: TRBJ2-3; d_gene: TRBD2; v_gene: TRBV10-3; CDR3aa: CAISESNSGTDTQYF; CDR3nt: TGTGCCATCAGTGAGTCGAACAGCGGGACTGATACGCAGTATTTT
abundance: NA; j_gene: TRBJ2-7; d_gene: TRBD1; v_gene: TRBV7-2; CDR3aa: CASSLEAGQGYEQYF; CDR3nt: TGTGCCAGCAGCTTAGAGGCGGGACAGGGGTACGAGCAGTACTTC
abundance: NA; j_gene: TRBJ2-3; d_gene: NA; v_gene: TRBV14; CDR3aa: CASSQELSWRDGTDTQYF; CDR3nt: TGTGCCAGCAGCCAAGAATTGTCTTGGCGGGACGGCACAGATACGCAGTATTTT
abundance: NA; j_gene: TRBJ1-2; d_gene: NA; v_gene: TRBV11-2; CDR3aa: CASTSPEGRGGYTF; CDR3nt: TGTGCCAGCACCTCTCCGGAAGGGAGGGGTGGCTACACCTTC
abundance: NA; j_gene: TRBJ2-7; d_gene: NA; v_gene: TRBV6-5; CDR3aa: CASSGGGRQGYEQYF; CDR3nt: TGTGCCAGCAGTGGGGGCGGGAGACAGGGGTACGAGCAGTACTTC
abundance: NA; j_gene: TRBJ2-3; d_gene: TRBD2; v_gene: TRBV4-1; CDR3aa: CASSRIGTSGTQYF; CDR3nt: TGCGCCAGCAGCCGAATCGGGACTAGCGGAACGCAGTATTTT
abundance: NA; j_gene: TRBJ2-1; d_gene: TRBD1; v_gene: TRBV5-4; CDR3aa: CASSLGQGAPNEQFF; CDR3nt: TGTGCCAGCAGCTTGGGTCAGGGGGCGCCCAATGAGCAGTTCTTC
abundance: NA; j_gene: TRBJ2-3; d_gene: TRBD2; v_gene: TRBV29-1; CDR3aa: CSVGATSGGDTQYF; CDR3nt: TGCAGCGTGGGGGCGACTAGCGGGGGTGATACGCAGTATTTT
abundance: NA; j_gene: TRBJ2-7; d_gene: NA; v_gene: TRBV28; CDR3aa: CASSYPTPDLANQPSYEQYF; CDR3nt: TGTGCCAGCAGTTACCCTACACCCGATCTAGCAAATCAACCCTCCTACGAGCAGTACTTC
abundance: once; j_gene: TRBJ2-3; d_gene: TRBD2; v_gene: TRBV5-1; CDR3aa: CASSLATTSDTDTQYF; CDR3nt: TGCGCCAGCAGCTTGGCCACGACTAGCGACACAGATACGCAGTATTTT
abundance: NA; j_gene: TRBJ1-1; d_gene: NA; v_gene: TRBV18; CDR3aa: CASSPVQNTEAFF; CDR3nt: TGTGCCAGCTCACCAGTCCAGAACACTGAAGCTTTCTTT
abundance: NA; j_gene: TRBJ2-5; d_gene: TRBD2; v_gene: TRBV29-1; CDR3aa: CSVEGGTGETQYF; CDR3nt: TGCAGCGTTGAGGGGGGGACCGGAGAGACCCAGTACTTC
abundance: NA; j_gene: TRBJ1-1; d_gene: NA; v_gene: TRBV30; CDR3aa: CAWSFSHTVNTEAFF; CDR3nt: TGTGCCTGGAGTTTTTCCCATACTGTGAACACTGAAGCTTTCTTT
abundance: NA; j_gene: TRBJ2-7; d_gene: TRBD1; v_gene: TRBV25-1; CDR3aa: CASSEYPQGDYEQYF; CDR3nt: TGTGCCAGCAGTGAATATCCCCAGGGGGACTACGAGCAGTACTTC
abundance: NA; j_gene: TRBJ2-7; d_gene: TRBD2; v_gene: TRBV18; CDR3aa: CASSPPSGTAEQYF; CDR3nt: TGTGCCAGCTCACCACCGAGCGGGACCGCGGAGCAGTACTTC
abundance: NA; j_gene: TRBJ2-7; d_gene: TRBD2; v_gene: TRBV7-2; CDR3aa: CASSSGLAGSYEQYF; CDR3nt: TGTGCCAGCAGCTCGGGACTAGCGGGCTCCTACGAGCAGTACTTC
abundance: NA; j_gene: TRBJ1-1; d_gene: TRBD1; v_gene: TRBV5-5; CDR3aa: CASSRQGDTEAFF; CDR3nt: TGTGCCAGCAGCCGACAGGGCGACACTGAAGCTTTCTTT
abundance: NA; j_gene: TRBJ2-7; d_gene: TRBD1; v_gene: TRBV5-4; CDR3aa: CASSRPGQSTYEQYF; CDR3nt: TGTGCCAGCAGCCGGCCGGGACAGTCGACCTACGAGCAGTACTTC
abundance: NA; j_gene: TRBJ2-1; d_gene: NA; v_gene: TRBV4-1; CDR3aa: CASSQDPLPNGGIGNEQFF; CDR3nt: TGCGCCAGCAGCCAAGATCCCCTCCCGAACGGAGGGATTGGGAATGAGCAGTTCTTC
abundance: NA; j_gene: TRBJ2-1; d_gene: TRBD2; v_gene: TRBV30; CDR3aa: CAWSGTSGRHDNEQFF; CDR3nt: TGTGCCTGGAGTGGGACTAGCGGCCGACACGACAATGAGCAGTTCTTC
abundance: NA; j_gene: TRBJ2-1; d_gene: TRBD1; v_gene: TRBV19; CDR3aa: CASSTGGSYNEQFF; CDR3nt: TGTGCCAGTAGTACAGGGGGCTCCTACAATGAGCAGTTCTTC
abundance: NA; j_gene: TRBJ1-2; d_gene: TRBD1; v_gene: TRBV20-1; CDR3aa: CSMGTGGAF; CDR3nt: TGCAGTATGGGGACAGGCGGCGCCTTC
abundance: NA; j_gene: TRBJ2-1; d_gene: TRBD1; v_gene: TRBV5-4; CDR3aa: CASSIQGADVEQFF; CDR3nt: TGTGCCAGCAGTATACAGGGGGCGGACGTTGAGCAGTTCTTC
abundance: NA; j_gene: TRBJ2-5; d_gene: TRBD2; v_gene: TRBV4-1; CDR3aa: CASSQSRTRQETQYF; CDR3nt: TGCGCCAGCAGCCAATCCAGGACTAGACAAGAGACCCAGTACTTC
abundance: NA; j_gene: TRBJ1-1; d_gene: NA; v_gene: TRBV5-4; CDR3aa: CASSLPGNTEAFF; CDR3nt: TGTGCCAGCAGCTTACCAGGGAACACTGAAGCTTTCTTT
abundance: NA; j_gene: TRBJ2-1; d_gene: NA; v_gene: TRBV5-1; CDR3aa: CASSLGHPSSYNEQFF; CDR3nt: TGCGCCAGCAGCTTGGGACACCCAAGCTCCTACAATGAGCAGTTCTTC
abundance: once; j_gene: TRBJ2-5; d_gene: NA; v_gene: TRBV28; CDR3aa: CASTPSEARGETQYF; CDR3nt: TGTGCCAGCACTCCCTCTGAGGCGAGGGGGGAGACCCAGTACTTC
abundance: NA; j_gene: TRBJ2-5; d_gene: NA; v_gene: TRBV4-2; CDR3aa: CASRRSPQETQYF; CDR3nt: TGTGCCAGCAGACGGAGTCCCCAGGAGACCCAGTACTTC
abundance: NA; j_gene: TRBJ2-7; d_gene: NA; v_gene: TRBV5-1; CDR3aa: CASRAPPDYEQYF; CDR3nt: TGCGCCAGCCGCGCTCCGCCCGACTACGAGCAGTACTTC
abundance: NA; j_gene: TRBJ2-7; d_gene: TRBD2; v_gene: TRBV7-9; CDR3aa: CASSLSYGLAGAYYEQYF; CDR3nt: TGTGCCAGCAGCTTAAGTTATGGACTAGCGGGAGCGTACTACGAGCAGTACTTC
abundance: NA; j_gene: TRBJ2-7; d_gene: NA; v_gene: TRBV28; CDR3aa: CASSLSGAYEQYF; CDR3nt: TGTGCCAGCAGCCTCTCGGGAGCCTACGAGCAGTACTTC
abundance: NA; j_gene: TRBJ2-2; d_gene: TRBD1; v_gene: TRBV9; CDR3aa: CASRTPGQGNTGELFF; CDR3nt: TGTGCCAGCAGAACCCCGGGACAGGGGAACACCGGGGAGCTGTTTTTT
abundance: NA; j_gene: TRBJ2-5; d_gene: TRBD2; v_gene: TRBV18; CDR3aa: CASSLAVEETQYF; CDR3nt: TGTGCCAGCTCCCTAGCGGTTGAAGAGACCCAGTACTTC
abundance: NA; j_gene: TRBJ2-7; d_gene: TRBD1; v_gene: TRBV7-9; CDR3aa: CASSLAKGRGPSYEQYF; CDR3nt: TGTGCCAGCAGCTTAGCGAAGGGCAGGGGGCCCTCCTACGAGCAGTACTTC
abundance: NA; j_gene: TRBJ1-5; d_gene: NA; v_gene: TRBV28; CDR3aa: CASSSAPGPQHF; CDR3nt: TGTGCCAGCTCCTCTGCCCCCGGGCCCCAGCATTTT
abundance: NA; j_gene: TRBJ2-5; d_gene: NA; v_gene: TRBV4-2; CDR3aa: CASSLSSKGETQYF; CDR3nt: TGTGCCAGCAGCCTCAGCTCAAAGGGGGAGACCCAGTACTTC
abundance: NA; j_gene: TRBJ2-2; d_gene: TRBD2; v_gene: TRBV19; CDR3aa: CASRRLAGDGGELFF; CDR3nt: TGTGCCAGTAGGCGACTAGCGGGAGATGGCGGGGAGCTGTTTTTT
abundance: NA; j_gene: TRBJ2-5; d_gene: NA; v_gene: TRBV9; CDR3aa: CASSVTSGVQETQYF; CDR3nt: TGTGCCAGCAGCGTAACATCGGGGGTCCAAGAGACCCAGTACTTC
abundance: NA; j_gene: TRBJ2-7; d_gene: NA; v_gene: TRBV15; CDR3aa: CATSVGRGISYEQYF; CDR3nt: TGTGCCACCAGTGTCGGGAGAGGGATCTCCTACGAGCAGTACTTC